Shown below are 26 T cell receptor beta chains from a single sample sequenced in a study of CD8 T cells in Susac syndrome. The authors reverse transcribed roughly 0.5 to 1 ug RNA with random hexamers. TCRdb redid the calling of the immunoSEQ multiplex PCR reads with MiXCR, one entry per CDR3 protein. The sample contains under 550,000 distinct CDR3 sequences, approximately 85% of which appear only once. The sequenced material came from CD8+ T cells from PBMCs. These receptors originate from a human donor with multiple sclerosis.

The chain carries TRBV3-1 and TRBJ2-1; D is possibly TRBD2 (6 bases). The germline V and J ends were trimmed by 4 bases and 0 bases, with 10 bases remaining between them. Germline V gene data show CDR1 as LGHDT and CDR2 as YNNKEL (reference sequence). The CDR3 runs to 15 residues. The chain's CDR3 is CASSLRESSYNEQFF. The CDR3 coding sequence is TGTGCCAGCAGCCTTCGGGAGAGCTCCTACAATGAGCAGTTCTTC.

The rearrangement uses TRBV14 and TRBJ2-1, with D unresolved. Trimming took 4 bases from V and 2 from J, leaving 12 bases between them. The length of the CDR3 is 15 residues. Germline loops: CDR1 SGHDN, CDR2 FVKESK. The CDR3 sequence: CASSLAWNTYNEQFF. In DNA, the CDR3 is TGTGCCAGCAGCCTGGCCTGGAATACCTACAATGAGCAGTTCTTC.

This clonotype was seen only a few times. The CDR3 nucleotides read TGTGCCAGCAGGGACAGGGGCACTGAAGCTTTCTTT. Translation: CASRDRGTEAFF. V usage is TRBV28 and J usage is TRBJ1-1; 9 bases line up with TRBD1. The germline CDR1 and CDR2 sequences are MDHEN and SYDVKM. Trimming cost V 6 bases and J 4 bases; bases outside gene matches: 0. The CDR3 has 12 amino acids.

V is TRBV13 and J is TRBJ2-1; 9 bases agree with TRBD2. The CDR3 covers 14 residues. The junction had 3 bases not matched to a gene; V was cut back by 2 bases and J by 7 bases. CDR1 PRHDT and CDR2 FYEKMQ come from the germline V gene (reference sequence). The CDR3 DNA reads as TGTGCCAGCAGCTTAATAGCGGGAGTGAATGAGCAGTTCTTC. Amino acids: CASSLIAGVNEQFF.

This clonotype has only one observation. The chain combines TRBV6-1 with TRBJ1-5, with TRBD1 matching over 10 bases. The J segment lost 0 bases and the V segment lost 6 bases, leaving 14 bases of the junction unmatched. CDR1 is MNHNS and CDR2 is SASEGT in the germline V gene. CDR3 length: 19 amino acids. CDR3 in amino acids: CASRSFGTGEKNSNQPQHF. The DNA for the CDR3 is TGTGCCAGCAGGAGTTTTGGGACAGGGGAGAAGAATAGCAATCAGCCCCAGCATTTT.

J is TRBJ1-5 and V is TRBV6-5; a weak D match, TRBD1 (6 bases). V was cut by 6 bases and J by 5 bases, with 11 bases left in between. CDR1 and CDR2 from the germline V gene are MNHEY and SVGAGI. The CDR3 runs 13 residues. The CDR3 DNA sequence: TGTGCCAGCAGCCCTTCAGGGGATCAGCCCCAGCATTTT. Its protein product is CASSPSGDQPQHF.

The chain links TRBV4-1 to TRBJ2-2, with D possibly matching TRBD2 (6 bases). The V end lost 0 bases, the J end lost 7 bases, and 15 bases lay between the germline ends. CDR3 size: 16 residues. Germline values: CDR1 MGHRA, CDR2 YSYEKL. CDR3: CASSQEGGRRFGELFF. CDR3 coding DNA: TGCGCCAGCAGCCAAGAAGGTGGGAGGAGGTTCGGGGAGCTGTTTTTT.

The gene calls are TRBV29-1 and TRBJ2-5; a weak D match, TRBD2 (5 bases). V dropped 3 bases and J dropped 0 bases, with 14 bases sitting between them. The CDR3 is made up of 15 amino acids. Germline V gene sequence: CDR1 SQVTM, CDR2 ANQGSEA. CDR3 coding DNA: TGCAGCGTTGACACGGGATCCGTGTACCAAGAGACCCAGTACTTC. Translated, it gives CSVDTGSVYQETQYF.

The chain has TRBV27 and TRBJ2-7; TRBD1 might be the D (6 bases). CDR3 size: 12 residues. The germline CDR1 and CDR2 sequences are MNHEY and SMNVEV (reference sequence). With 8 bases removed from V and 4 bases from J, the gap between germline ends came to 12 bases. Here the CDR3 DNA reads TGTGCCAGCTCGGACAGTGGATACGAGCAGTACTTC. It translates to CASSDSGYEQYF.

The rearrangement uses TRBV7-2 and TRBJ1-2, with a tentative D call TRBD1 (6 bases). V lost 4 bases and J 4 bases, leaving 16 bases between the germline ends. Looked up from germline, CDR1 is SGHTA and CDR2 is FQGNSA. This CDR3 contains 15 residues. Here the CDR3 reads CASSSRDTLGYGYTF. As DNA, the CDR3 is TGTGCCAGCAGCTCTCGGGACACTCTTGGCTATGGCTACACCTTC.

This clonotype came up a few times. The V gene is TRBV6-1, the J gene TRBJ1-1, with 7 bases identical to TRBD1. Losses at the gene ends were 6 bases for V and 3 bases for J; bases not matched to a gene: 7. The CDR3 has 14 residues. Germline loops: CDR1 MNHNS, CDR2 SASEGT. CDR3 DNA: TGTGCCAGCAGACCAGACAGGGTACACACTGAAGCTTTCTTT. Translation gives CASRPDRVHTEAFF.

CDR3 sequence (DNA): TGTGCCAGCGCTATTCCTTACAATGAGCAGTTCTTC. Residues: CASAIPYNEQFF. This chain links TRBV12-3 or TRBV12-4 with TRBJ2-1; D unresolved. Trimming stripped 8 bases from V and 4 bases from J, with 9 bases between. The CDR3 extends over 12 amino acids.

This chain uses TRBV6-1 with TRBJ2-7; D is ambiguous. Germline values: CDR1 MNHNS, CDR2 SASEGT. V gave up 8 bases and J gave up 0 bases, with 14 bases separating them. This CDR3 contains 14 residues. CDR3 DNA: TGTGCCAGCGGGTTTGCTCAGACCTCCTACGAGCAGTACTTC. Translation gives CASGFAQTSYEQYF.

This rearrangement joins TRBV7-8 to TRBJ1-5; tentative D call: TRBD1 (5 bases). The CDR3 sequence is 12 residues long. Per the germline V gene, CDR1 is SGHVS and CDR2 is FQNEAQ. Trimming stripped 5 bases from V and 10 bases from J, with 12 bases between. The CDR3 reads CASSHWGGPQHF. In DNA form, the CDR3 reads TGTGCCAGCAGCCATTGGGGCGGCCCCCAGCATTTT.

This chain joins TRBV6-1 and TRBJ1-1; no definite D call. Germline V lookup: CDR1 MNHNS, CDR2 SASEGT. The CDR3 covers 12 residues. The germline V and J ends were trimmed by 3 bases and 11 bases, with 13 bases remaining between them. CDR3 sequence (DNA): TGTGCCAGCAGTGATCAACTGGACGGCGCTTTCTTT. Amino acids: CASSDQLDGAFF.

The rearrangement joins TRBV12-3 or TRBV12-4 to TRBJ2-1; TRBD2 might be the D (6 bases). The ends were cut back, 4 bases at V and 0 bases at J, with 10 bases in the middle. CDR3 size: 15 residues. The CDR3, as DNA: TGTGCCAGCAGTTGGGACGGGAGCTCCTACAATGAGCAGTTCTTC. Translated, it gives CASSWDGSSYNEQFF.

The CDR3 DNA follows: TGCGCCAGCAGCCAGGTCTCCGGGCCCGAAGAGACCCAGTACTTC. As protein: CASSQVSGPEETQYF. V and J are TRBV4-1 and TRBJ2-5, with D unresolved. Per the germline V gene, CDR1 is MGHRA and CDR2 is YSYEKL. The CDR3 runs to 15 residues. V lost 3 bases and J 3 bases, leaving 14 bases between the germline ends.

The V and J genes are TRBV30 and TRBJ2-3; D is ambiguous. Germline V gene data show CDR1 as GTSNPN and CDR2 as SVGIG (reference sequence). Trimming took off 1 base at V and 0 bases at J, with 11 bases between the two ends. The CDR3 has 15 amino acids. For the CDR3, the DNA is TGTGCCTGGAGTGGAGGACCCCCTAGCACAGATACGCAGTATTTT. This sequence encodes CAWSGGPPSTDTQYF.

The chain couples TRBV27 to TRBJ2-7, with a weak D call TRBD2 (5 bases). Germline CDR1 and CDR2: MNHEY and SMNVEV (reference sequence). The CDR3 has 14 residues. V was shortened by 3 bases and J by 6 bases, with 15 bases between the two germline ends. The CDR3 region has the DNA TGTGCCAGCAGTTTCGTAAGCGGTGGCGCCGAGCAGTACTTC. Residues: CASSFVSGGAEQYF.

The chain has TRBV6-5 and TRBJ1-1; no definite D call. Trimming pared 7 bases from V and 2 bases from J, leaving 14 bases between. This CDR3 comprises 14 residues. CDR1 and CDR2 from the germline V gene are MNHEY and SVGAGI. The CDR3 protein is CASIPKRFNTEAFF. The DNA of the CDR3 is TGTGCCAGCATCCCGAAACGCTTTAACACTGAAGCTTTCTTT.

This clonotype was counted once. The chain has TRBV6-6 and TRBJ2-7; 8 bases line up with TRBD1. J lost 2 bases, V lost 0 bases, and 3 bases had no gene match. Germline values: CDR1 MNHNY, CDR2 SVGAGI (reference sequence). CDR3 length: 15 residues. In nucleotides, the CDR3 is TGTGCCAGCAGTTACTCGGGACAGGCCACCTACGAGCAGTACTTC. It encodes CASSYSGQATYEQYF.

This clonotype was observed a single time. J is TRBJ2-6 and V is TRBV6-5; D could derive from TRBD1 or TRBD2 (5 bases each). The CDR3 sequence is 15 residues long. Germline CDR1 is MNHEY and CDR2 is SVGAGI. V lost 7 bases to trimming and J lost 0 bases, with 10 bases between them. The CDR3 here is CASTPGASGANVLTF. In DNA form, the CDR3 reads TGTGCCAGCACCCCCGGGGCCTCTGGGGCCAACGTCCTGACTTTC.

The chain employs TRBV28 and TRBJ1-1; the match to TRBD1 covers 10 bases. The germline gives CDR1 MDHEN, CDR2 SYDVKM. Trimming at V came to 6 bases and at J to 0 bases, leaving 7 bases not matched to a gene. This CDR3 has 16 amino acids. This chain's CDR3 is CASRLGQGLMNTEAFF. The CDR3, as DNA: TGTGCCAGCAGGTTGGGACAGGGGTTAATGAACACTGAAGCTTTCTTT.

This rearrangement joins TRBV11-2 to TRBJ2-1; tentatively, D is TRBD2 (6 bases). The CDR3 totals 15 residues. The germline V gene has CDR1 SGHAT and CDR2 FQNNGV. Trimming left V 5 bases short and J 9 bases short, with 20 bases between. Written as DNA, the CDR3 is TGTGCCAGCAGCCAGGATAGTGAGGAGGGAGTTGAGCAGTTCTTC. The encoded protein is CASSQDSEEGVEQFF.

The CDR3 DNA follows: TGTGCCAGCAGTGGGGACAGGAATTACGAGCAGTACTTC. Protein sequence: CASSGDRNYEQYF. The chain employs TRBV2 and TRBJ2-7; TRBD1 matches at 8 bases. Trimming at V came to 4 bases and at J to 4 bases, leaving 3 bases not matched to a gene. Per germline, CDR1 SNHLY and CDR2 FYNNEI. CDR3 length equals 13 residues.

CDR3 DNA sequence: TGTGCCAGCAGCCCGGAGGAAGGGGTAGGGGCTAATGAAAAACTGTTTTTT. Its translation is CASSPEEGVGANEKLFF. The chain carries TRBV5-4 and TRBJ1-4; a possible D gene is TRBD1 (5 bases). The V and J ends lost 4 bases and 3 bases respectively, with 19 bases between them. Germline V gives CDR1 SGHNT, CDR2 YYREEE (reference sequence). The CDR3 spans 17 residues.